This paragraph covers one T cell receptor (beta chain) sequence. V shed 4 bases and J shed 6 bases, with 9 bases lying between them. Germline loops: CDR1 SQVTM, CDR2 ANQGSEA. The CDR3 is 11 residues long. The data were obtained in a study of brain metastases from non-small cell lung cancer. TCRdb's table, derived via immunoSEQ multiplex PCR, lists solely in-frame clones and lacks some. The sample lists around 2,500 clones, over 75% occurring once. The source material was primary lung tumor tissue. The source of this sequence is a donor at least 40 years old with non-small cell lung cancer. The gene calls are TRBV29-1 and TRBJ1-1; a possible D gene is TRBD1 (5 bases). CDR3 bases: TGCAGCGTTGCTGCAGGGCCTGAAGCTTTCTTT. The encoded protein is CSVAAGPEAFF.